This T cell receptor (beta chain) originates from a study of neurological immune-mediated disorders. On the study more broadly: Relapsing-remitting disease affected about 30, and secondary progressive 3, of some 34 multiple sclerosis patients.

For this clonotype: It may be a read error: a sequence one base away is much more abundant.

The CDR3 loop spans 14 amino acids. V lost 5 bases and J lost 3; bases outside the gene matches: 8. Germline V CDR1 and CDR2: DFQATT, SNEGSKA (reference sequence). Unsorted libraries were generated from 2 million PBMCs held at -80 degrees C. cDNA was made by 5'RACE with 10-nucleotide random UMIs. Via MiXCR, TCRdb re-called the 5' RACE reads, giving one row per CDR3 protein. The sample records some 78,000 distinct CDR3 sequences, just over 5% being singletons. The chain has TRBV20-1 and TRBJ1-1; 8 bases agree with TRBD1. The TCR was taken from a woman younger than 45 with multiple sclerosis. The sequencing sample was made of PBMCs. CDR3 DNA sequence: TGCAGTGCTCACGGACAGGGAACGGACACTGAAGCTTTCTTT. Residues: CSAHGQGTDTEAFF.